A single sample is the source of the 6 T cell receptor beta chains below, sequenced in a study of blood T cell repertoires in COVID-19. Assay used: immunoSEQ multiplex PCR; TCRdb lists only in-frame clones, some missing. The table has 120,000 to 150,000 clones, over 75% seen once. Specimen: peripheral blood. All receptors come from a human donor in a cohort sampled during active COVID-19.

This sequence joins TRBV5-6 and TRBJ2-3; D may be TRBD2 (5 bases). Trimming removed 0 bases at V and 2 bases at J, with 13 bases between. Germline V gene data show CDR1 as SGHDT and CDR2 as YYEEEE. The CDR3 runs 16 residues. For the CDR3, the DNA is TGTGCCAGCAGCTTGGCGCCCACTAGGAACACAGATACGCAGTATTTT. As protein: CASSLAPTRNTDTQYF. Variable domain in full (rest from reference TRBV5-6 and TRBJ2-3): DAGVTQSPTHLIKTRGQQVTLRCSPKSGHDTVSWYQQALGQGPQFIFQYYEEEERQRGNFPDRFSGHQFPNYSSELNVNALLLGDSALYLCASSLAPTRNTDTQYFGPGTRLTVL.

In the case of this clone: Other DNA sequences in this specimen translate into the identical CDR3. The genes are TRBV4-3 and TRBJ2-7; possible D gene TRBD2, 5 bases. V was shortened by 0 bases and J by 3 bases, with 9 bases between the two germline ends. The CDR3 consists of 14 residues. The germline gives CDR1 LGHNA, CDR2 YSLEER. DNA of the CDR3: TGCGCCAGCAGCCAAGAGTGGAGGTACTACGAGCAGTACTTC. It encodes CASSQEWRYYEQYF.

The DNA for the CDR3 is TGTGCCAGCAGCCAATTTGGGGGAGGTAGCGGGCAGTACTTC. Translated, it gives CASSQFGGGSGQYF. V is TRBV3-1 (or the pseudogene TRBV3-2) and J is TRBJ2-7; maybe TRBD2 (6 bases). Trimming took off 2 bases at V and 9 bases at J, with 17 bases between the two ends. Germline V gene sequence: CDR1 LGHDT, CDR2 YNNKEL (reference sequence). This CDR3 is 14 amino acids long.

The chain is built from TRBV3-1 (or the pseudogene TRBV3-2) and TRBJ2-7, with TRBD2 matching over 10 bases. The ends lost 6 bases at V and 2 bases at J; junction bases unmatched: 7. The CDR3 is made up of 15 amino acids. Germline CDR1 LGHDT, CDR2 YNNKEL (reference sequence). CDR3: CASRAGLAETYEQYF. DNA of the CDR3: TGTGCCAGCAGAGCCGGACTAGCGGAAACCTACGAGCAGTACTTC.

In this sample, this clone turned up a few times. The chain is built from TRBV19 and TRBJ1-1; no definite D call. CDR1 and CDR2 (germline): LNHDA, SQIVND (reference sequence). V lost 7 bases to trimming and J lost 0 bases, with 6 bases between them. This CDR3 has 12 residues. The CDR3 DNA reads TGTGCCAGTATTTCGGTGAACACTGAAGCTTTCTTT. Translation gives CASISVNTEAFF.

CDR3 protein: CASSRGTGAYEQYF. CDR3 DNA: TGTGCCAGCAGCCGCGGGACAGGGGCCTACGAGCAGTACTTC. The genes are TRBV3-1 (or the pseudogene TRBV3-2) and TRBJ2-7; 10 bases are shared with TRBD1. Germline V lookup: CDR1 LGHDT, CDR2 YNNKEL (reference sequence). The CDR3 extends over 14 amino acids. V trimming: 4 bases; J trimming: 2 bases; junction bases outside the gene matches: 2.